The 3 T cell receptor beta chains in this list originate from one sample, sequenced in a study of blood T cells in healthy people across ages. Then a second PCR, running about 7 to 11 cycles, was carried out with a sample-barcoded 5' primer and a J-beta primer mix. TCRdb redid the calling of the 5' RACE reads with MiXCR, one entry per CDR3 protein. Here the sample spans roughly 1,300,000 distinct CDR3 sequences, approximately 59% being singletons. Material for sequencing was blood. These receptors originate from a man aged 18 to 30 in good health.

This clonotype was picked up a small number of times. This sequence joins TRBV6-5 and TRBJ2-7, with D possibly TRBD1 on 6 matching bases. The CDR3 is 11 amino acids. Germline V gives CDR1 MNHEY, CDR2 SVGAGI. V was pared by 9 bases and J by 5 bases, with 11 bases between. The DNA for the CDR3 is TGTGCCAGTTCTACAGGGAACGAGCAGTACTTC. Encoded protein: CASSTGNEQYF.

The V gene is TRBV6-2 or TRBV6-3, the J gene TRBJ2-1, with TRBD2 matching 11 bases. Trimming removed 6 bases from V and 0 bases from J; junction bases left unmatched: 10. This CDR3 is built from 18 residues. The germline V gene encodes CDR1 MNHEY and CDR2 SVGEGT. The CDR3 DNA reads as TGTGCCAGCAGCCGGGGACCGGGACTAGCGGACTCCTACAATGAGCAGTTCTTC. It codes for CASSRGPGLADSYNEQFF.

The V call is TRBV27, the J call TRBJ2-3; D is undetermined. Germline V gene sequence: CDR1 MNHEY, CDR2 SMNVEV (reference sequence). This CDR3 has 13 amino acids. Between the trimmed V and J ends, which lost 6 bases and 6 bases, there was a span of 13 bases. The CDR3 DNA reads TGTGCCAGCAGCCGTGGACCCCGGGATACGCAGTATTTT. Protein sequence: CASSRGPRDTQYF.